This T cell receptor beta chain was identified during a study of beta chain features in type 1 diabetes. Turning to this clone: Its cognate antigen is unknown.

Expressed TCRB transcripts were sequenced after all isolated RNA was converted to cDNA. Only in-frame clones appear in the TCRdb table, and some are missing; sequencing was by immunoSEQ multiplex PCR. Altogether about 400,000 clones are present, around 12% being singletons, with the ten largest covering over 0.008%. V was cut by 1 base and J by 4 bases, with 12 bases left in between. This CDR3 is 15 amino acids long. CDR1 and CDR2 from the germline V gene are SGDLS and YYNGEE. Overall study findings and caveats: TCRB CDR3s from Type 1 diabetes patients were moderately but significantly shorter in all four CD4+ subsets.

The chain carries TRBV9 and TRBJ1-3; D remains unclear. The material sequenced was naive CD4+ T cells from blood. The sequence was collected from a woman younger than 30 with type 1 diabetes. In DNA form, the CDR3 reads TGTGCCAGCAGCGTACAGTCGACTGCGGGAAACACCATATATTTT. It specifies CASSVQSTAGNTIYF.